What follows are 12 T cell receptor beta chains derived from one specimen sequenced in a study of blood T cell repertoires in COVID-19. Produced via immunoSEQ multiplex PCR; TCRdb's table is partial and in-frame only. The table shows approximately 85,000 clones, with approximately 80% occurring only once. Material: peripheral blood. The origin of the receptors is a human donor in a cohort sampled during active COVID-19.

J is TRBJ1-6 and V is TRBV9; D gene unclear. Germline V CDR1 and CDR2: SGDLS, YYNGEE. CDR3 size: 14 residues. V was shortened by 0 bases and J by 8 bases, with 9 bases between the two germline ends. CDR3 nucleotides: TGTGCCAGCAGCGTAGCCCGTAGAGATTCACCCCTCCACTTT. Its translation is CASSVARRDSPLHF.

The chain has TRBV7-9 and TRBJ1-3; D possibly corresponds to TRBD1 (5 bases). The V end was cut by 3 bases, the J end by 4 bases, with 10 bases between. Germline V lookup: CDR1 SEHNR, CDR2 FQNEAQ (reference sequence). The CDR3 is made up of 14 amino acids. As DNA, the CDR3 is TGTGCCAGCAGCTTCGACAGTCGGGGAAACACCATATATTTT. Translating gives CASSFDSRGNTIYF.

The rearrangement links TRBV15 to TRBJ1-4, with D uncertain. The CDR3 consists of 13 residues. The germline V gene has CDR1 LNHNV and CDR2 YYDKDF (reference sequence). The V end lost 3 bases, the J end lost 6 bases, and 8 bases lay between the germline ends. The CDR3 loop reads CATSRAPYEKLFF. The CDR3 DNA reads TGTGCCACCAGCAGGGCACCTTATGAAAAACTGTTTTTT.

DNA of the CDR3: TGTGCCAGCAGCCAAGGTCACTTCAGGAGTAGCGGGGGCCTGGTGGAGACCCAGTACTTC. This gives the protein CASSQGHFRSSGGLVETQYF. V and J are TRBV14 and TRBJ2-5, with TRBD2 matching 9 bases. V dropped 1 base and J dropped 5; count of bases not matched to a gene: 20. In germline, CDR1 is SGHDN, CDR2 FVKESK. The CDR3 sequence is 20 residues long.

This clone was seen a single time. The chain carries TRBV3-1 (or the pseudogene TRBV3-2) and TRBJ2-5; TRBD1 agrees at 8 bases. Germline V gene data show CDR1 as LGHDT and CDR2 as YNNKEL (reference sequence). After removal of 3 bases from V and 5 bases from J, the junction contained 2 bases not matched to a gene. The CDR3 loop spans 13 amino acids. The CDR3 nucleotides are TGTGCCAGCAGCCATACAGGGGGGGAGACCCAGTACTTC. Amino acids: CASSHTGGETQYF.

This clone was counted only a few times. The CDR3 loop reads CASSLQGGTEAFF. The CDR3 DNA follows: TGTGCCAGCAGCTTACAGGGGGGCACTGAAGCTTTCTTT. This chain uses TRBV3-1 (or the pseudogene TRBV3-2) with TRBJ1-1, with 8 bases that match TRBD1. The CDR3 has 13 residues. CDR1 is LGHDT, CDR2 YNNKEL, per germline (reference sequence). V was pared by 5 bases and J by 4 bases, with 3 bases of the junction left unmatched.

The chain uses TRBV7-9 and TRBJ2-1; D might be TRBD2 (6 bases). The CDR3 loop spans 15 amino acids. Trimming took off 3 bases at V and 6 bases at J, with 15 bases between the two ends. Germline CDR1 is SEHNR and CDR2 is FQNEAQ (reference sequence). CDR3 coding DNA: TGTGCCAGCAGCTTGGTCGGGACTCTTTTCAATGAGCAGTTCTTC. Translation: CASSLVGTLFNEQFF.

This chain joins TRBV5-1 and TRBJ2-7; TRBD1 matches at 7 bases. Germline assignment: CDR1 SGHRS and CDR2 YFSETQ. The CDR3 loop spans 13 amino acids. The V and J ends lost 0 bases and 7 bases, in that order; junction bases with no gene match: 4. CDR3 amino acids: CASSLVVQGEQYF. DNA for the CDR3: TGCGCCAGCAGCTTGGTGGTACAGGGGGAGCAGTACTTC.

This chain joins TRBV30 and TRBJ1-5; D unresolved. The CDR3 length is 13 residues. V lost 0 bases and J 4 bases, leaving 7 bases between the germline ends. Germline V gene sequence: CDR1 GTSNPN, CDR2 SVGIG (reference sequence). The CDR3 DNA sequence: TGTGCCTGGAGTGTACGGGTGAATCAGCCCCAGCATTTT. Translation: CAWSVRVNQPQHF.

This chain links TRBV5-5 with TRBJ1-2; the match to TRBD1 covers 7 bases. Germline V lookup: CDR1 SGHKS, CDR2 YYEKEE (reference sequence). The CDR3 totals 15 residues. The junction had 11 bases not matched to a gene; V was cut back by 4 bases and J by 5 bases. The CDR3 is CASSDNLQGYYGYTF. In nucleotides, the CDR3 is TGTGCCAGCAGCGACAATTTACAGGGGTATTATGGCTACACCTTC.

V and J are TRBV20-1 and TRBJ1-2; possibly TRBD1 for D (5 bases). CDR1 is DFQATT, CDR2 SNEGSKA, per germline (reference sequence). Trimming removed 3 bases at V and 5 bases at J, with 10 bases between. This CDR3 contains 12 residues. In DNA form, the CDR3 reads TGCAGTGCTAGTTCCCAGGGATATGGCTACACCTTC. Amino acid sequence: CSASSQGYGYTF.

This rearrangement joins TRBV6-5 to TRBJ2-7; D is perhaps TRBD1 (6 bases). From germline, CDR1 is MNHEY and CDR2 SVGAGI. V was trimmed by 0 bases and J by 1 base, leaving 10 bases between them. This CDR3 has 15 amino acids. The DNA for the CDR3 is TGTGCCAGCAGTTACTCCCCCGGACAGTCCTACGAGCAGTACTTC. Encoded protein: CASSYSPGQSYEQYF.